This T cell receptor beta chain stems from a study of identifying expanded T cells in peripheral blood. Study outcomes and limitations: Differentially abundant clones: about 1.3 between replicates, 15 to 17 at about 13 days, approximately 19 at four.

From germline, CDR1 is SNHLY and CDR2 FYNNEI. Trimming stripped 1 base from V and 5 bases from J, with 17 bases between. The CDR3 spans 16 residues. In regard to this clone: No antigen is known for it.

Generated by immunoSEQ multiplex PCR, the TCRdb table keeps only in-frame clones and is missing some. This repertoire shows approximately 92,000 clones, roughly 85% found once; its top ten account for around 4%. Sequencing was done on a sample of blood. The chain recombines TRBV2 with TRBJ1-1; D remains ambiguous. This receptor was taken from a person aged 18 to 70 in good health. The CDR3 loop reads CASSEGAGLGSTEAFF. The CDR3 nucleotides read TGTGCCAGCAGTGAAGGGGCTGGTTTGGGTTCGACTGAAGCTTTCTTT. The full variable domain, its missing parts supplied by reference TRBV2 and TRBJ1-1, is EPEVTQTPSHQVTQMGQEVILRCVPISNHLYFYWYRQILGQKVEFLVSFYNNEISEKSEIFDDQFSVERPDGSNFTLKIRSTKLEDSAMYFCASSEGAGLGSTEAFFGQGTRLTVV.